One sample yielded the 10 T cell receptor beta chains listed below, sequenced in a study of CD8 T cells in ankylosing spondylitis. MiXCR, applied by TCRdb to the 5' RACE reads, yields one record per CDR3 protein. The data show about 750,000 distinct CDR3 sequences, 15% to 20% seen once. These receptors' antigens are unknown. Study-level results: The study identified a TCR beta motif of roughly eight highly homologous variants that appeared characteristic of ankylosing spondylitis blood.

Sequencing was performed on blood, either unsorted or a sorted T cell fraction (not recorded which). The receptors derive from a male donor with ankylosing spondylitis.

J is TRBJ2-1 and V is TRBV18; TRBD2 matches 12 bases. The CDR3 has 15 amino acids. The trim removed 2 bases at V and 6 bases at J, leaving 2 bases unmatched. The germline V gene encodes CDR1 KGHSH and CDR2 LQKENI. CDR3 in DNA: TGTGCCAGCTCACCATTACTAGCGGGGGGCAATGAGCAGTTCTTC. Encoded protein: CASSPLLAGGNEQFF.

This clonotype was seen a few times. The rearrangement uses TRBV5-5 and TRBJ2-1; no reliable D call. CDR1 is SGHKS and CDR2 is YYEKEE in the germline V gene (reference sequence). The CDR3 has 15 residues. Deletions cut 4 bases from V and 4 bases from J, with 15 bases between. In DNA, the CDR3 is TGTGCCAGCAGCCACGGATGGGGAACGTACAATGAGCAGTTCTTC. Translated: CASSHGWGTYNEQFF.

This clonotype was seen a few times. V gene TRBV29-1 combines with J gene TRBJ2-1; D assignment may be TRBD1 or TRBD2 (5 bases each). With 4 bases removed from V and 10 bases from J, the gap between germline ends came to 17 bases. Germline V gene sequence: CDR1 SQVTM, CDR2 ANQGSEA. This CDR3 has 13 amino acids. The CDR3 bases are TGCAGCGTTGTCAGGGTCACCGGGGCGGAGCAGTTCTTC. Amino acid sequence: CSVVRVTGAEQFF.

In this sample, this clonotype turned up a few times. The chain has TRBV12-3 or TRBV12-4 and TRBJ1-5; TRBD1 matches 8 bases. The V and J ends lost 3 bases and 2 bases, in that order; junction bases with no gene match: 15. The CDR3 length is 19 residues. The CDR3 here is CASSFLMGFAGGGNQPQHF. The CDR3 DNA sequence: TGTGCCAGCAGTTTCTTGATGGGGTTCGCAGGGGGCGGCAATCAGCCCCAGCATTTT.

This clonotype was counted a few times. The gene calls are TRBV27 and TRBJ2-2; D is perhaps TRBD1 or TRBD2 (7 bases each). The CDR3 is 17 residues long. The V gene lost 3 bases and the J gene lost 2 bases, with 16 bases spanning the gap. Germline values: CDR1 MNHEY, CDR2 SMNVEV (reference sequence). The DNA of the CDR3 is TGTGCCAGCAGTTTGGGAGGGGGCTACCTTAACACCGGGGAGCTGTTTTTT. Translation: CASSLGGGYLNTGELFF.

This clonotype was recorded a few times. The chain links TRBV9 to TRBJ2-5, with D hard to call. The CDR3 runs to 15 residues. Germline loops: CDR1 SGDLS, CDR2 YYNGEE. The ends were cut back, 0 bases at V and 1 base at J, with 10 bases in the middle. The DNA for the CDR3 is TGTGCCAGCAGCGTAGGGTTCGGGTCCCAAGAGACCCAGTACTTC. This sequence encodes CASSVGFGSQETQYF.

The chain has TRBV6-5 and TRBJ2-5; D is perhaps TRBD1 (6 bases). The germline V gene has CDR1 MNHEY and CDR2 SVGAGI. This CDR3 region has 14 residues. Trimming took off 4 bases at V and 5 bases at J, with 14 bases between the two ends. DNA of the CDR3: TGTGCCAGCAGTTTTAGGGGGATTTGGGAGACCCAGTACTTC. It specifies CASSFRGIWETQYF.

The chain joins TRBV15 to TRBJ1-2; D unresolved. The CDR3 sequence is 16 residues long. CDR1 LNHNV and CDR2 YYDKDF come from the germline V gene (reference sequence). With 4 bases removed from V and 0 bases from J, the gap between germline ends came to 15 bases. CDR3 nucleotides: TGTGCCACCAGCACTGAATACCGGGTTACTAACTATGGCTACACCTTC. Translating gives CATSTEYRVTNYGYTF.

This sequence joins TRBV5-1 and TRBJ2-2; 7 positions match TRBD1. This CDR3 contains 17 residues. Unmatched junction bases numbered 9, after V lost 2 bases and J lost 2 bases. Germline V lookup: CDR1 SGHRS, CDR2 YFSETQ. The CDR3 sequence: CASSFSTGTANTGELFF. Here the CDR3 DNA reads TGCGCCAGCAGCTTTTCCACCGGGACAGCCAACACCGGGGAGCTGTTTTTT.

This clonotype was observed many times. CDR3 DNA: TGTGCCAGCGGAAAAGCGGGGGGGCTTACAGATACGCAGTATTTT. It specifies CASGKAGGLTDTQYF. The chain employs TRBV12-3 or TRBV12-4 and TRBJ2-3, with 10 bases that match TRBD2. The CDR3 sequence is 15 residues long. Unmatched junction bases numbered 8, after V lost 8 bases and J lost 3 bases.